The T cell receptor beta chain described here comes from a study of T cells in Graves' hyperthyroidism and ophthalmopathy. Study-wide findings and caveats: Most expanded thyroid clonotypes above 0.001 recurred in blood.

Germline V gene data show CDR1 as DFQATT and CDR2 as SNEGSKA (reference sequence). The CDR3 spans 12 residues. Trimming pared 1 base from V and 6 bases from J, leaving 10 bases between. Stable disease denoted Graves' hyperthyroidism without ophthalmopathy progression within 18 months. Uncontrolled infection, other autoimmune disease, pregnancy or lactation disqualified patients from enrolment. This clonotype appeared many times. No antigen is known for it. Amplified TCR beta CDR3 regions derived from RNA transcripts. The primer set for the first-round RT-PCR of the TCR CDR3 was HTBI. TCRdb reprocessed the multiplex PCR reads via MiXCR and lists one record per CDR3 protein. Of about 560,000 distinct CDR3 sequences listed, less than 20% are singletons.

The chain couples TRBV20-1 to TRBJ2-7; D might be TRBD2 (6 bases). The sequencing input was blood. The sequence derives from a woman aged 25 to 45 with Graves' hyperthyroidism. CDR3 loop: CSARVTSTEQYF. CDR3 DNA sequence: TGCAGTGCTAGAGTAACTAGCACCGAGCAGTACTTC.